The 27 T cell receptor beta chains in this list originate from one sample, sequenced in a study of CD8+CD57+ T cells in acquired aplastic anemia. Genomic DNA, serving as template, underwent TCR beta VDJ and CDR3 profiling. Each CDR3 protein is one row after TCRdb ran MiXCR on the reads. The table has 150,000 to 200,000 distinct CDR3 sequences, about 60% seen once. The sample was sorted CD4+, CD8+, or CD8+CD57+ T cells (not recorded which) from PBMCs. These TCRs come from a human donor in good health.

The table lists this clonotype with many counts. This chain links TRBV20-1 with TRBJ2-5; the D gene is possibly TRBD2 (5 bases). This CDR3 contains 14 residues. Trimming removed 1 base from V and 5 bases from J, with 14 bases in between. Germline V gene sequence: CDR1 DFQATT, CDR2 SNEGSKA (reference sequence). CDR3 in amino acids: CSARAGLQMETQYF. The CDR3 nucleotides read TGCAGTGCTAGAGCGGGATTACAGATGGAGACCCAGTACTTC.

The chain links TRBV2 to TRBJ2-5; tentatively, D is TRBD1 (6 bases). TRBJ2-7 explains the end of the DNA better; the J call may be wrong. Germline V gene lookup returns CDR1 SNHLY and CDR2 FYNNEI. The length of the CDR3 is 14 residues. CDR3 residues: CASSFPKDRYEQYF. The CDR3 DNA follows: TGTGCCAGCAGTTTTCCCAAAGACAGGTACGAGCAGTACTTC.

This chain links TRBV20-1 with TRBJ1-3; 7 positions agree with TRBD1. The CDR3 spans 16 residues. Germline CDR1 DFQATT, CDR2 SNEGSKA (reference sequence). V lost 5 bases and J lost 0; bases outside the gene matches: 10. CDR3 sequence: CSAGGRTGVSGNTIYF. The CDR3 DNA reads TGCAGTGCTGGGGGCCGGACAGGCGTCTCTGGAAACACCATATATTTT.

The chain uses TRBV28 and TRBJ2-7, with 13 bases that match TRBD2. Germline V gives CDR1 MDHEN, CDR2 SYDVKM. This CDR3 region has 15 residues. With 5 bases clipped from V and 4 bases from J, the junction kept 5 bases outside the gene matches. The CDR3: CASSVGTSGVYEQYF. CDR3 coding DNA: TGTGCCAGCAGTGTCGGGACTAGCGGGGTATACGAGCAGTACTTC.

This clonotype occurred many times. The CDR3 loop reads CSVRTGGSYEQYF. CDR3 nucleotides: TGCAGCGTCCGGACAGGGGGGAGCTACGAGCAGTACTTC. This rearrangement joins TRBV29-1 to TRBJ2-7, with 10 bases identical to TRBD1. Germline lookup yields CDR1 SQVTM and CDR2 ANQGSEA. This CDR3 spans 13 amino acids. V trimming: 6 bases; J trimming: 3 bases; junction bases outside the gene matches: 5.

The rearrangement links TRBV10-2 to TRBJ2-3, with 8 bases matching TRBD2. The V and J ends lost 4 bases and 1 base, in that order; junction bases with no gene match: 1. Germline-derived CDR1 and CDR2 are WSHSY and SAAADI. The CDR3 loop spans 14 amino acids. The CDR3 DNA is TGCGCCAGCAGTGGACTAGCGCGCACAGATACGCAGTATTTT. This sequence encodes CASSGLARTDTQYF.

The V call is TRBV12-3 or TRBV12-4, the J call TRBJ2-7, with 12 positions matching TRBD2. The CDR3 consists of 16 residues. Germline trimming cut 6 bases from V and 6 bases from J; bases unmatched to any gene: 12. CDR3 sequence reads: CASRRGLAGPLGEQYF. The CDR3 DNA follows: TGTGCCAGCAGACGTGGACTAGCGGGGCCACTGGGCGAGCAGTACTTC.

The chain couples TRBV5-1 to TRBJ2-5; D gene unclear. Germline V lookup: CDR1 SGHRS, CDR2 YFSETQ. This CDR3 contains 14 residues. Trimming removed 0 bases at V and 2 bases at J, with 8 bases between. Here the CDR3 DNA reads TGCGCCAGCAGCTTGGCGGGCAGACAAGAGACCCAGTACTTC. Translated: CASSLAGRQETQYF.

With respect to this clonotype: The junction departs from the called germline gene at one end, perhaps through a read error. The chain recombines TRBV20-1 with TRBJ2-1, with unresolved D. CDR1 and CDR2 (germline): DFQATT, SNEGSKA (reference sequence). The CDR3 totals 12 residues. The CDR3 protein is CGATPSNNEQFF. The CDR3 DNA follows: TGCGGTGCCACCCCCTCAAACAATGAGCAGTTCTTC.

The chain joins TRBV19 to TRBJ1-2, with TRBD1 matching 7 bases. The germline V gene encodes CDR1 LNHDA and CDR2 SQIVND (reference sequence). The CDR3 totals 15 residues. J gave up 1 base and V 3 bases, and 5 bases lay outside the gene matches. CDR3 in amino acids: CASSIEQGINYGYTF. Written as DNA, the CDR3 is TGTGCCAGTAGTATTGAACAGGGGATTAACTATGGCTACACCTTC.

CDR3 loop: CSVVTGATEAFF. The CDR3 DNA sequence: TGCAGCGTGGTTACAGGGGCCACTGAAGCTTTCTTT. This sequence joins TRBV29-1 and TRBJ1-1, with 7 bases matching TRBD1. From germline, CDR1 is SQVTM and CDR2 ANQGSEA. Trimming cost V 6 bases and J 4 bases; bases outside gene matches: 5. The CDR3 is 12 amino acids. Together with reference TRBV29-1 and TRBJ1-1, the CDR3 gives the full variable domain: SAVISQKPSRDICQRGTSLTIQCQVDSQVTMMFWYRQQPGQSLTLIATANQGSEATYESGFVIDKFPISRPNLTFSTLTVSNMSPEDSSIYLCSVVTGATEAFFGQGTRLTVV.

The chain recombines TRBV29-1 with TRBJ2-5; D is tentatively TRBD1 or TRBD2 (5 bases each). The DNA end is more similar to TRBJ2-7, so the J call may be wrong. The CDR3 runs to 12 residues. From germline, CDR1 is SQVTM and CDR2 ANQGSEA. The chain's CDR3 is CSLWDGVYEQYF. The CDR3 DNA reads TGCAGCCTGTGGGACGGGGTCTACGAGCAGTACTTC.

Of note for this clonotype: Relative to the germline gene, one junction end is altered; a read error may explain this. The chain employs TRBV9 and TRBJ2-7; unclear D gene. The CDR3 has 13 amino acids. Germline V gene sequence: CDR1 SGDLS, CDR2 YYNGEE. CDR3 nucleotides: TGTGCCAGCAGCGTAGGGGTAGCCTACGAGCGGTACTTC. Residues: CASSVGVAYERYF.

The V gene is TRBV29-1, the J gene TRBJ2-1; D remains ambiguous. V was shortened by 8 bases and J by 2 bases, with 13 bases between the two germline ends. This CDR3 spans 13 amino acids. Germline V gene sequence: CDR1 SQVTM, CDR2 ANQGSEA. DNA for the CDR3: TGCAGCCCACGTATAGGCCCCTACAATGAGCAGTTCTTC. This sequence encodes CSPRIGPYNEQFF.

The genes are TRBV20-1 and TRBJ2-2; TRBD2 aligns across 15 bases. Germline CDR1 is DFQATT and CDR2 is SNEGSKA (reference sequence). This CDR3 comprises 15 residues. The trim removed 5 bases at V and 5 bases at J, leaving 3 bases unmatched. CDR3 loop: CSAAGTSGGTGELFF. CDR3 sequence (DNA): TGCAGTGCTGCCGGGACTAGCGGGGGGACCGGGGAGCTGTTTTTT.

This chain connects TRBV6-5 to TRBJ1-2; D is ambiguous. V lost 4 bases and J 4 bases, leaving 13 bases between the germline ends. Germline V CDR1 and CDR2: MNHEY, SVGAGI. The CDR3 has 14 residues. The CDR3 sequence: CASSSLGSSYGYTF. CDR3 sequence (DNA): TGTGCCAGCAGTTCGCTGGGGTCCAGCTATGGCTACACCTTC.

This clonotype came up many times. The chain uses TRBV19 and TRBJ2-1, with D uncertain. The length of the CDR3 is 15 residues. Germline CDR1 LNHDA, CDR2 SQIVND (reference sequence). V was cut by 1 base and J by 0 bases, with 7 bases left in between. CDR3 coding DNA: TGTGCCAGTAGTATAGCACATAGCTCCTACAATGAGCAGTTCTTC. Translated, it gives CASSIAHSSYNEQFF.

Ten or more counts support this clonotype. The chain uses TRBV5-6 and TRBJ2-7; 7 bases are shared with TRBD1. The trim removed 4 bases at V and 1 base at J, leaving 8 bases unmatched. The germline V gene encodes CDR1 SGHDT and CDR2 YYEEEE. CDR3 size: 15 residues. This CDR3 is CASSAAPGQSYEQYF. The DNA of the CDR3 is TGTGCCAGCAGCGCAGCCCCGGGACAGTCCTACGAGCAGTACTTC.

This clonotype appeared a single time. The genes are TRBV2 and TRBJ2-3; 7 bases match TRBD2. Germline CDR1 reads SNHLY; CDR2 reads FYNNEI. The V and J ends lost 3 bases and 5 bases, in that order; junction bases with no gene match: 11. The CDR3 loop spans 16 amino acids. This CDR3 is CASSDSGTLERDTQYF. CDR3 in DNA: TGTGCCAGCAGTGACAGCGGGACCCTGGAAAGAGATACGCAGTATTTT.

This chain connects TRBV5-1 to TRBJ1-4; D not resolved. The ends were cut back, 2 bases at V and 5 bases at J, with 13 bases in the middle. This CDR3 contains 15 residues. The V gene's germline CDR1 is SGHRS and CDR2 YFSETQ. The CDR3: CASSFQDGRNEKLFF. The DNA of the CDR3 is TGCGCCAGCAGCTTCCAGGACGGACGAAATGAAAAACTGTTTTTT.

The V and J genes are TRBV5-1 and TRBJ2-7, with D uncertain. The CDR3 runs 12 residues. Germline CDR1 SGHRS, CDR2 YFSETQ. Trimming took 6 bases from V and 2 from J, leaving 9 bases between them. The CDR3 reads CASTANTYEQYF. The CDR3 DNA follows: TGCGCCAGCACAGCGAACACCTACGAGCAGTACTTC.

The chain is built from TRBV29-1 and TRBJ2-1; 12 bases align to TRBD2. Germline V lookup: CDR1 SQVTM, CDR2 ANQGSEA. The CDR3 extends over 14 amino acids. With 5 bases clipped from V and 6 bases from J, the junction kept 5 bases outside the gene matches. In DNA, the CDR3 is TGCAGCGTTTCAAGACTAGCGGGGGTCAATGAGCAGTTCTTC. Protein product: CSVSRLAGVNEQFF.

The table lists this clonotype with many counts. This chain uses TRBV7-9 with TRBJ2-2; 8 bases map to TRBD2. This CDR3 is built from 20 residues. V dropped 2 bases and J dropped 0; count of bases not matched to a gene: 14. Germline V lookup: CDR1 SEHNR, CDR2 FQNEAQ (reference sequence). The CDR3 bases are TGTGCCAGCAGCTTAAAGGATCTCCCCCTAGCGGGCGCGAACACCGGGGAGCTGTTTTTT. It specifies CASSLKDLPLAGANTGELFF.

This clonotype was seen a handful of times. This chain connects TRBV6-1 to TRBJ1-1; no firm D call. Germline CDR1 reads MNHNS; CDR2 reads SASEGT. This CDR3 has 11 residues. The V and J ends lost 5 bases and 3 bases respectively, with 4 bases between them. CDR3: CASSWHTEAFF. CDR3 DNA: TGTGCCAGCAGTTGGCACACTGAAGCTTTCTTT.

Note on this clonotype: An end of the junction differs from the germline gene, which may be a read error. This chain connects TRBV5-1 to TRBJ2-1; 11 bases fit TRBD2. This CDR3 spans 13 amino acids. Per germline, CDR1 SGHRS and CDR2 YFSETQ. This CDR3 is CASLGTSGDEKFF. DNA of the CDR3: TGTGCCAGCTTGGGGACTAGCGGAGATGAGAAGTTCTTC.

This clonotype was counted a few times. The V and J genes are TRBV10-3 and TRBJ2-7; maybe TRBD1 (5 bases). The length of the CDR3 is 11 residues. Germline V gene data show CDR1 as ENHRY and CDR2 as SYGVKD. V lost 10 bases and J lost 4, with 11 bases in between. Written as DNA, the CDR3 is TGTGCCACCGAGACAGCATACGAGCAGTACTTC. This translates into CATETAYEQYF.

As regards this clonotype: At one end the junction does not follow the germline gene, possibly because of a read error. The V gene is TRBV15, the J gene TRBJ2-1, with 13 bases fitting TRBD2. Per the germline V gene, CDR1 is LNHNV and CDR2 is YYDKDF (reference sequence). The CDR3 extends over 16 amino acids. The CDR3 protein is CATCRGTSGTYNEQSF. The DNA for the CDR3 is TGTGCCACCTGCAGGGGGACTAGCGGGACCTACAATGAGCAGTCCTTC.